Listed here are 20 T cell receptor beta chains from one sample, sequenced in a study of CD8+CD57+ T cells in acquired aplastic anemia (dated by TCRdb to 2016 to 2019). Patients chosen for sequencing had shown expansion of CD8+CD57+ cells by flow cytometry. TCRdb lists the instrument as Illumina HiSeq 2000. Profiling of TCR beta VDJ combinations and CDR3 sequences used genomic DNA as the template. TCRdb itself trimmed the public reads at Q25 with fastp, ran MiXCR and retained productive beta chains. Identical CDR3 proteins give one entry, which carries the most common genes and DNA. This sample has 150,000 or so distinct CDR3 sequences in its table, and around 48% of those were observed once. Of the sample, approximately 2.9% is held by the ten largest clones. The sequencing input was sorted CD4+, CD8+, or CD8+CD57+ T cells (not recorded which) from PBMCs. The receptors were sampled from a human donor with aplastic anemia.

This clonotype was seen repeatedly, ten times or more. V is TRBV10-3 and J is TRBJ1-1, with TRBD1 matching over 7 bases. Germline loops: CDR1 ENHRY, CDR2 SYGVKD. This CDR3 comprises 16 residues. V lost 5 bases to trimming and J lost 5 bases; unmatched junction nucleotides: 14. The CDR3 loop is CAISTPDRVGRTEAFF. The CDR3 bases are TGTGCCATCAGTACTCCCGACAGGGTGGGCAGGACTGAAGCTTTCTTT.

This clonotype has a count of ten or more. V usage is TRBV19 and J usage is TRBJ2-6; TRBD1 agrees at 8 bases. Unmatched junction bases numbered 8, after V lost 7 bases and J lost 0 bases. Germline-derived CDR1 and CDR2 are LNHDA and SQIVND (reference sequence). The CDR3 consists of 17 residues. CDR3 nucleotide sequence: TGTGCCAGTACCTTCCGGACAGGGCCCTCTGGGGCCAACGTCCTGACTTTC. Its translation: CASTFRTGPSGANVLTF.

This clonotype occurred once. Since no conserved phenylalanine or tryptophan closes the CDR3, a read error is the likely cause. The chain carries TRBV10-3 and TRBJ1-2; the D is unclear. Germline CDR1 is ENHRY and CDR2 is SYGVKD. This CDR3 is built from 13 residues. Trimming left V 4 bases short and J 4 bases short, with 10 bases between. The CDR3 DNA reads TGTGCCATCAGTGTAGAACAGTTCTATGGCTACACCGTC. It specifies CAISVEQFYGYTV.

This clonotype was seen repeatedly, ten times or more. This chain connects TRBV20-1 to TRBJ1-1; D is perhaps TRBD1 (6 bases). The CDR3 spans 13 residues. V lost 3 bases to trimming and J lost 4 bases, with 12 bases between them. Germline CDR1 DFQATT, CDR2 SNEGSKA (reference sequence). The CDR3 reads CSASEGGGTEAFF. The CDR3 nucleotides read TGCAGTGCTAGCGAGGGGGGCGGCACTGAAGCTTTCTTT.

This clonotype was seen only once. The chain has TRBV3-1 and TRBJ2-7; D remains unclear. V lost 1 base and J lost 2, with 9 bases in between. The CDR3 totals 14 residues. Per germline, CDR1 LGHDT and CDR2 YNNKEL (reference sequence). The CDR3 DNA is TGTGCCAGCAGCCAAGGACACGCGACCTACGAGCAGTACTTC. Translating gives CASSQGHATYEQYF.

This clonotype was seen many times. The J gene is TRBJ2-7, the V gene TRBV7-9; 7 nucleotides agree with TRBD2. The V gene end was trimmed by 2 bases and the J gene end by 2 bases; junction bases not matched to a gene: 6. The CDR3 has 15 amino acids. Germline values: CDR1 SEHNR, CDR2 FQNEAQ (reference sequence). CDR3 protein: CASSLREDRTYEQYF. The CDR3 DNA is TGTGCCAGCAGCTTACGGGAGGATAGGACCTACGAGCAGTACTTC.

This clonotype was seen once. The chain uses TRBV5-6 and TRBJ2-2; no firm D call. This CDR3 contains 13 residues. Germline lookup yields CDR1 SGHDT and CDR2 YYEEEE. V dropped 1 base and J dropped 4 bases, with 5 bases sitting between them. The CDR3 bases are TGTGCCAGCAGCTTGTGGTCCACCGGGGAGCTGTTTTTT. It yields the protein CASSLWSTGELFF.

This clonotype has more than one count but fewer than ten. V and J are TRBV27 and TRBJ1-1; D unclear. V lost 8 bases and J 1 base, leaving 14 bases between the germline ends. Germline values: CDR1 MNHEY, CDR2 SMNVEV (reference sequence). CDR3 length: 14 residues. CDR3 in amino acids: CASSSGVTNTEAFF. CDR3 nucleotide sequence: TGTGCCAGCTCAAGCGGGGTTACGAACACTGAAGCTTTCTTT.

The chain is built from TRBV10-3 and TRBJ2-7; D uncertain. Germline V gene lookup returns CDR1 ENHRY and CDR2 SYGVKD. The CDR3 spans 13 residues. V lost 5 bases, J lost 4 bases, and 12 bases lay in between. The CDR3 is CAISIRPVYEQYF. CDR3 sequence (DNA): TGTGCCATCAGTATTAGGCCCGTATACGAGCAGTACTTC.

This chain links TRBV20-1 with TRBJ2-3; TRBD1 is a possible D gene (6 bases). V was trimmed by 2 bases and J by 0 bases, leaving 12 bases between them. CDR1 is DFQATT, CDR2 SNEGSKA, per germline (reference sequence). The CDR3 is 15 amino acids. This chain's CDR3 is CSARLGQSSTDTQYF. The CDR3 DNA sequence: TGCAGTGCTAGACTTGGACAGTCTAGCACAGATACGCAGTATTTT.

This chain uses TRBV9 with TRBJ1-3, with D possibly TRBD1 on 5 matching bases. The V end was cut by 7 bases, the J end by 0 bases, with 8 bases between. This CDR3 contains 13 residues. CDR1 and CDR2 (germline): SGDLS, YYNGEE. CDR3 amino acids: CASGGGSGNTIYF. The DNA of the CDR3 is TGTGCCAGCGGGGGGGGCTCTGGAAACACCATATATTTT.

The gene calls are TRBV20-1 and TRBJ2-5, with 12 bases aligning to TRBD2. The germline V gene has CDR1 DFQATT and CDR2 SNEGSKA (reference sequence). J lost 1 base, V lost 1 base, and 19 bases had no gene match. CDR3 length: 21 amino acids. CDR3 sequence (DNA): TGCAGTGCTAGAGGTAGCTCGGCTAGCGGGGGGGACCCCTACCCCCAAGAGACCCAGTACTTC. It is translated as CSARGSSASGGDPYPQETQYF.

This clonotype was detected ten times or more. V is TRBV9 and J is TRBJ2-3; D may be TRBD2 (6 bases). The CDR3 covers 13 residues. CDR1 SGDLS and CDR2 YYNGEE come from the germline V gene. V dropped 4 bases and J dropped 6 bases, with 12 bases sitting between them. The CDR3 DNA reads as TGTGCCAGCAGCCCCCCCCGGGGGGATACGCAGTATTTT. The encoded protein is CASSPPRGDTQYF.

This clonotype has ten or more counts. V is TRBV2 and J is TRBJ2-7; weak D call: TRBD2 (6 bases). The CDR3 has 14 residues. The germline V gene encodes CDR1 SNHLY and CDR2 FYNNEI. Trimming cost V 6 bases and J 0 bases, with 12 bases left between them. The CDR3 region has the DNA TGTGCCAGCAGGGGGGGAACCGTCTCCTACGAGCAGTACTTC. It specifies CASRGGTVSYEQYF.

This clonotype has ten or more counts. The chain uses TRBV9 and TRBJ2-3; TRBD2 matches 7 bases. The CDR3 contains 17 residues. With 0 bases clipped from V and 1 base from J, the junction kept 8 bases outside the gene matches. Germline V CDR1 and CDR2: SGDLS, YYNGEE. The CDR3 DNA reads as TGTGCCAGCAGCGTAGGTGGGGGAGGGCCGGGCACAGATACGCAGTATTTT. It encodes CASSVGGGGPGTDTQYF.

At least ten counts were recorded for this clonotype. The genes are TRBV2 and TRBJ2-2; 11 positions match TRBD1. The J segment lost 4 bases and the V segment lost 8 bases, leaving 3 bases of the junction unmatched. CDR3 length equals 14 residues. The V gene's germline CDR1 is SNHLY and CDR2 FYNNEI. CDR3 sequence: CASSGQGVTGELFF. Here the CDR3 DNA reads TGTGCCAGCTCGGGACAGGGGGTCACCGGGGAGCTGTTTTTT.

The table lists this clonotype with a count of one. Being one base from a much bigger clone, this may be a read error. In DNA form, the CDR3 reads TGTGCCAGCGATGATCCCAGGGGGCGTAGGTCCTACGAGCAGTACTTC. It is translated as CASDDPRGRRSYEQYF. The chain is built from TRBV10-3 and TRBJ2-7, with 8 nucleotides matching TRBD1. The CDR3 runs to 16 residues. Germline V gene data show CDR1 as ENHRY and CDR2 as SYGVKD. V gave up 10 bases and J gave up 1 base; unmatched junction bases: 15.

A few counts support this clonotype. This chain connects TRBV11-2 to TRBJ2-2; D not certain. Trimming cost V 0 bases and J 1 base, with 3 bases left between them. The CDR3 covers 14 residues. From germline, CDR1 is SGHAT and CDR2 FQNNGV. CDR3 bases: TGTGCCAGCAGCTTAGATAGGAACACCGGGGAGCTGTTTTTT. Translated, it gives CASSLDRNTGELFF.

V is TRBV29-1 and J is TRBJ1-1, with TRBD1 identical over 7 bases. The CDR3 loop spans 13 amino acids. With V trimmed by 5 bases and J by 2 bases, 5 bases remained unmatched. CDR1 is SQVTM, CDR2 ANQGSEA, per germline. CDR3 nucleotide sequence: TGCAGCGTTCGGGACAGTCCAAACACTGAAGCTTTCTTT. It yields the protein CSVRDSPNTEAFF.

This clonotype appeared many times. The CDR3 coding sequence is TGTGCCAGCAGTGATTTCGTGGACAATGAGCAGTTCTTC. Its protein is CASSDFVDNEQFF. The chain uses TRBV2 and TRBJ2-1; D ambiguous. The V end lost 3 bases, the J end lost 5 bases, and 8 bases lay between the germline ends. Per germline, CDR1 SNHLY and CDR2 FYNNEI. This CDR3 comprises 13 residues.